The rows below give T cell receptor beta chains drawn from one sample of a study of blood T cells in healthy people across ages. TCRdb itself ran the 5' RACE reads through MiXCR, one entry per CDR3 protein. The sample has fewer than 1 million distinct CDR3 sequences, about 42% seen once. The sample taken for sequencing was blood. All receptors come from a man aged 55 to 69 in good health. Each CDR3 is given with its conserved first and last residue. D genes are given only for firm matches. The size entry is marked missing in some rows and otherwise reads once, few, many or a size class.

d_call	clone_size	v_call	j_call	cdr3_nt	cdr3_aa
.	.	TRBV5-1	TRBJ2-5	TGCGCCAGCAGCCCCCAAGGGATTGGGGAGACCCAGTACTTC	CASSPQGIGETQYF
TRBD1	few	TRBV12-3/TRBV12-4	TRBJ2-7	TGTGCCAGCAGTTTAGACAGGGACAGGCTGAACGAGCAGTACTTC	CASSLDRDRLNEQYF
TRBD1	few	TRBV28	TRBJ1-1	TGTGCCAGCAGAGGGGGCGGCACTGAAGCTTTCTTT	CASRGGGTEAFF
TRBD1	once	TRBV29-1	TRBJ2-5	TGCAGCGCCGCAGACAGGGAGCAGTACTTC	CSAADREQYF
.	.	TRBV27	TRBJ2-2	TGTGCCAGCAGTTTAAGGAGAAACACCGGGGAGCTGTTTTTT	CASSLRRNTGELFF
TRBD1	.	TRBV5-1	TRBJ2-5	TGCGCCAGCAGCTTCTTGGGACAGGGTGAAGAGACCCAGTACTTC	CASSFLGQGEETQYF
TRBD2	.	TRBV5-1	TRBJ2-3	TGCGCCAGCAGCGCGACTAGCGGGGGGCCCAACACAGATGCGCAGTATTTT	CASSATSGGPNTDAQYF
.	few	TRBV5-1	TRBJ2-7	TGCGCCAGCAGCTTGGCCGTGGGTCCCTACGAGCAGTACTTC	CASSLAVGPYEQYF
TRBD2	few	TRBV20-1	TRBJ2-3	TGCAGTGCTAGAGTGACTAGCGGACGCACAGATACGCAGTATTTT	CSARVTSGRTDTQYF
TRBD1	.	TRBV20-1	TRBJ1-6	TGCAGTGCTAGTATTAGGACAGGGTTAAGATCCTCCTATAATTCACCCCTCCACTTT	CSASIRTGLRSSYNSPLHF
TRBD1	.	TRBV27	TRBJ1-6	TGTGCCAGCAGTTTACAGACAGGGTTGGGTTCACCCCTCCACTTT	CASSLQTGLGSPLHF
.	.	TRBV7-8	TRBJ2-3	TGTGCCAGCAGCTTAGGCGTTACCTGGGATACGCAGTATTTT	CASSLGVTWDTQYF
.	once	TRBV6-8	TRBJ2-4	TGTGCCAGCAGTTACCCCGGGCCCGACGGAAACATTCAGTACTTC	CASSYPGPDGNIQYF
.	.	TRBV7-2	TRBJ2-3	TGTGCCAGCAGCTTATTATTATTAGGGGCAGGATGGGCAGATACGCAGTATTTT	CASSLLLLGAGWADTQYF
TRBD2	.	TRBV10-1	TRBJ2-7	TGCGCCAGCAGTGAGTCGAAGGGACTAGCGGGGGGAAGGTCCTACGAGCAGTACTTC	CASSESKGLAGGRSYEQYF
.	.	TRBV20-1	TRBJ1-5	TGCAGTGCTAGAGATGATAGCAATCAGCCCCAGCATTTT	CSARDDSNQPQHF
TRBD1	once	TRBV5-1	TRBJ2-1	TGCGCCAGCAGCACTGACTTAACCGAGACAGGGGGCAAGTTCTTC	CASSTDLTETGGKFF
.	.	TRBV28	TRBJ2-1	TGTGCCAGCAGCTCAAACAGGTTCAATGAGCAGTTCTTC	CASSSNRFNEQFF
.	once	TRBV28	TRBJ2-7	TGTGCCAGCAGTTTTGCTTACCGGGACATCTCCTACGAGCAGTACTTC	CASSFAYRDISYEQYF
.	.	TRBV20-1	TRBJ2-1	TGCAGTGCTGCCCGGGACTCAAGTTACAATGAGCAGTTCTTC	CSAARDSSYNEQFF
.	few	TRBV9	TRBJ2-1	TGTGCCAGCAGCGTAGTGTGGGGGGCCAATGAGCAGTTCTTC	CASSVVWGANEQFF
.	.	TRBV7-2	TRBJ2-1	TGTGCCAGCAGCCCGACTTCGTACAATAAGCAGTTCTTC	CASSPTSYNKQFF
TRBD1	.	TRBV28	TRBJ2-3	TGTGCCAGCAGGTCCAGGAAGGGGGCAGGGGTGACAGATACGCAGTATTTT	CASRSRKGAGVTDTQYF
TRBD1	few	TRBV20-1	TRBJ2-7	TGCAGTGCTAGTTCTCTGGGACAGGGATGGGGCGAGCAGTACTTC	CSASSLGQGWGEQYF
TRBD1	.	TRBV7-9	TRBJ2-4	TGTGCCAGCAGCTTGGACAGGGGAGACATTCAGTACTTC	CASSLDRGDIQYF
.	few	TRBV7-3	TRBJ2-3	TGTGCCAGCAGCTTGTACGTGGGGAAGGATACGCAGTATTTT	CASSLYVGKDTQYF
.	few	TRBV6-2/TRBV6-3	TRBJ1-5	TGTGCCAGCATGAGGTTTAGCAATCAGCCCCAGCATTTT	CASMRFSNQPQHF
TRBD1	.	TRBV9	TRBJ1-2	TGTGCCAGCAGCCCAGGGGGGCAGGAGGAGAGGGGCTACACCTTC	CASSPGGQEERGYTF
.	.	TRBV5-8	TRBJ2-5	TGTGCCAGCAGCTTGGAGCCCCCGGGGGCTGTGCGGGAGACCCAGTACTTC	CASSLEPPGAVRETQYF
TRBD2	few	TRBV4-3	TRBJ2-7	TGCGCCAGCAGCCAGGACACTAGCGGGGGATACGAGCAGTACTTC	CASSQDTSGGYEQYF
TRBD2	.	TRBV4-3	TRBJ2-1	TGCGCCAGCAGCCAAGAGCGGGGGGCCGAACCCAATGAGCAGTTCTTC	CASSQERGAEPNEQFF
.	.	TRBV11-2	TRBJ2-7	TGTGCCACCTCCAAGCGCAGTAGCTACGAGCAGTACTTC	CATSKRSSYEQYF
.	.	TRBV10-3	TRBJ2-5	TGTGCCATCAGTGAGTCATTAGGTGGAGGGGCTCAGAACCAAGAGACCCAGTACTTC	CAISESLGGGAQNQETQYF
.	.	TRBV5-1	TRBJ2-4	TGCGCCAGCAGCGAAACAGGGTCGACCAAAAACATTCAGTACTTC	CASSETGSTKNIQYF
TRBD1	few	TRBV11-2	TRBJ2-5	TGTGCCAGCAGCTTTGACAGGGGGTCAGAGACCCAGTACTTC	CASSFDRGSETQYF
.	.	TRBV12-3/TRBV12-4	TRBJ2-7	TGTGCCAGCAGTGGGGCCGATGGGGGGACAAAACTCTACGAGCAGTACTTC	CASSGADGGTKLYEQYF
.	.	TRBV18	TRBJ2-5	TGTGCCAGCTCGTCAACGGCACGGGGTGACGGAGAGACCCAGTACTTC	CASSSTARGDGETQYF
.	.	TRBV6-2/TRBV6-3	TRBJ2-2	TGTGCCAGCAGTTACTCAGGCCCCCCCACCGGGGAGCTGTTTTTT	CASSYSGPPTGELFF
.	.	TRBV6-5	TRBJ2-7	TGTGCCAGCAGTTCCACGGGAGGAGGGGGCGAGCAGTACTTC	CASSSTGGGGEQYF
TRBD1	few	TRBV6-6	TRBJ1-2	TGTGCCAGCAGTTACTCGTTCACAGGGGGGGAGAACTATGGCTACACCTTC	CASSYSFTGGENYGYTF
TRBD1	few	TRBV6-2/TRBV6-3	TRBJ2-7	TGTGCCAGCAGTTACGGTACAGGGGGCGCGGGCTCCTACGAGCAGTACTTC	CASSYGTGGAGSYEQYF
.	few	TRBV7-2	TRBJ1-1	TGTGCCAGCAGCCCTGAGGGGGGGCGGTACACTGAAGCTTTCTTT	CASSPEGGRYTEAFF
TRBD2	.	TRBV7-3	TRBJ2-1	TGTGCCAGCAGCCCGGGACTATCTTTGGGTGAGCAGTTCTTC	CASSPGLSLGEQFF
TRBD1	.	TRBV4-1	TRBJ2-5	TGCGCCAGCAGCCCTTTTATTCGGGACAGGGACAGGAAGACCCAGTACTTC	CASSPFIRDRDRKTQYF
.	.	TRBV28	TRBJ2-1	TGTGCCAGCAGCGGTACCGTCGGGGAGCAGTTCTTC	CASSGTVGEQFF
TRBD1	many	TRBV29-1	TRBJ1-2	TGCAGCGCCGGGACCGGGACAGGGGGCACCTTC	CSAGTGTGGTF
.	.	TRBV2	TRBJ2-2	TGTGCCAGCAGAGTCGACAGTGCCCGAGTGTCGGGGGAGCTGTTTTTT	CASRVDSARVSGELFF
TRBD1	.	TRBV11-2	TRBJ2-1	TGTGCCAGCAGCTTAGATGGTTTACCCCCGGGACAGACCTACAATGAGCAGTTCTTC	CASSLDGLPPGQTYNEQFF
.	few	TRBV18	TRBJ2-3	TGTGCCAGCTCACCGGTTGGCGGGTCGACAGATACGCAGTATTTT	CASSPVGGSTDTQYF
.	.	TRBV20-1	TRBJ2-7	TGCAGTGTTATAACATCATCCAATGAGCAGTACTTC	CSVITSSNEQYF
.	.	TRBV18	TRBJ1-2	TGTGCCAGCTCACCCAGGGCAAAGGATGGCTACACCTTC	CASSPRAKDGYTF
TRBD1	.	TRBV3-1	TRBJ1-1	TGTGCCAGCAGCCAAGAAAGAAGGACAGGCCTGAACACTGAAGCTTTCTTT	CASSQERRTGLNTEAFF
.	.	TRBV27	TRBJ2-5	TGTGCCGCGTCACAGGGATTACGGGAGACCCAGTACTTC	CAASQGLRETQYF
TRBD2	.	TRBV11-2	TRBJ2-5	TGTGCCAGCAGCCCGCGGGGGAGACTAGTATCTGAGACCCAGTACTTC	CASSPRGRLVSETQYF
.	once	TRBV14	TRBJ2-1	TGTGCCAGCAGCCAAGATTGGTGGGGGACCTACAATGAGCAGTTCTTC	CASSQDWWGTYNEQFF